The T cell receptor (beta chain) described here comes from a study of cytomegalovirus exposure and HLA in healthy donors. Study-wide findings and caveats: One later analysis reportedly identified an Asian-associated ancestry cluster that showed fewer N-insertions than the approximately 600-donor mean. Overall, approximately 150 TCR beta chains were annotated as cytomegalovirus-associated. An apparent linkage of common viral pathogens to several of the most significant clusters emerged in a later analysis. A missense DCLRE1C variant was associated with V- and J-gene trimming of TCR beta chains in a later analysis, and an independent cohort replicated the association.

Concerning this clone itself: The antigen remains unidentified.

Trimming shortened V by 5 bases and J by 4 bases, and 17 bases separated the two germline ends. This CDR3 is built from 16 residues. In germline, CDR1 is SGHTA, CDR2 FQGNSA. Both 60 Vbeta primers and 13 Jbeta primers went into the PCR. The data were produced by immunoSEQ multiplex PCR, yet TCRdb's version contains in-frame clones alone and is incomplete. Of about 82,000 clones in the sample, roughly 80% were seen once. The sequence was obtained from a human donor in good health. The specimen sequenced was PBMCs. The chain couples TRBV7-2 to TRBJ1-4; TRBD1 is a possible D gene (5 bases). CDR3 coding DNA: TGTGCCAGCAGCCGAAATGGGGCAGTTAATAATGAAAAACTGTTTTTT. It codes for CASSRNGAVNNEKLFF.